One sample yielded the 16 T cell receptor beta chains listed below, sequenced in a study of shared clonotypes between healthy human individuals. The protocol was immunoSEQ multiplex PCR, while the TCRdb copy is restricted to in-frame clones and leaves out a portion. This table has about 1.5 million clones, approximately 97% appearing once. Sequenced sample: naive CD4+ T cells sorted from blood. The sample's subset: CD45RA+ positively selected. The receptors shown here come from a man younger than 45 in good health.

The V call is TRBV6-1, the J call TRBJ1-5; no reliable D call. CDR1 MNHNS and CDR2 SASEGT come from the germline V gene. Trimming cost V 3 bases and J 3 bases, with 9 bases left between them. CDR3 size: 14 residues. The CDR3 spells CASSDAGNNQPQHF. The CDR3 DNA sequence: TGTGCCAGCAGTGATGCGGGGAACAATCAGCCCCAGCATTTT.

V and J are TRBV18 and TRBJ2-1; 14 bases are a match to TRBD2. CDR1 is KGHSH and CDR2 is LQKENI in the germline V gene. This CDR3 has 18 amino acids. Germline trimming cut 0 bases from V and 9 bases from J; bases unmatched to any gene: 10. CDR3 in amino acids: CASSPPLPGTSGSPEQFF. DNA for the CDR3: TGTGCCAGCTCACCACCCCTCCCGGGGACTAGCGGGAGTCCTGAGCAGTTCTTC.

This clone was seen once. The gene calls are TRBV5-1 and TRBJ2-5; D call uncertain. The ends were cut back, 2 bases at V and 3 bases at J, with 14 bases in the middle. There are 15 residues in the CDR3. Germline loops: CDR1 SGHRS, CDR2 YFSETQ. The CDR3 nucleotides read TGCGCCAGCAGCTTTTGGAAAAGAAACGAAGAGACCCAGTACTTC. This gives the protein CASSFWKRNEETQYF.

The chain joins TRBV5-1 to TRBJ2-2; 9 positions match TRBD2. CDR1 and CDR2 from the germline V gene are SGHRS and YFSETQ. The CDR3 is made up of 15 amino acids. The V gene end was trimmed by 6 bases and the J gene end by 6 bases; junction bases not matched to a gene: 9. The CDR3 spells CASTQRIAGAGELFF. The CDR3 DNA is TGCGCCAGCACCCAGAGGATAGCGGGAGCCGGGGAGCTGTTTTTT.

The V and J genes are TRBV11-2 and TRBJ1-5, with TRBD1 matching over 7 bases. The V segment lost 5 bases and the J segment 7 bases; nucleotides outside the gene matches: 5. Germline V gene lookup returns CDR1 SGHAT and CDR2 FQNNGV. The length of the CDR3 is 13 residues. This CDR3 reads CASSHRGSQPQHF. As DNA, the CDR3 is TGTGCCAGCAGCCACAGGGGTAGCCAGCCCCAGCATTTT.

This clone was detected once. This chain links TRBV7-2 with TRBJ2-1; TRBD2 aligns across 8 bases. There are 18 residues in the CDR3. Losses at the gene ends were 1 base for V and 4 bases for J; bases not matched to a gene: 12. Germline lookup yields CDR1 SGHTA and CDR2 FQGNSA. The CDR3 sequence is CASSLEPSPAGVYNEQFF. CDR3 nucleotide sequence: TGTGCCAGCAGCTTAGAACCGTCTCCAGCGGGAGTTTACAATGAGCAGTTCTTC.

CDR3 bases: TGTGCCAGTAGTATACTTTTCTCAGCTAGCACAGATACGCAGTATTTT. Translating gives CASSILFSASTDTQYF. This chain uses TRBV19 with TRBJ2-3, with D unresolved. The CDR3 contains 16 residues. Germline-derived CDR1 and CDR2 are LNHDA and SQIVND (reference sequence). With 2 bases removed from V and 0 bases from J, the gap between germline ends came to 12 bases.

This chain connects TRBV9 to TRBJ1-3; 12 bases line up with TRBD1. The V and J ends lost 4 bases and 2 bases, in that order; junction bases with no gene match: 13. From germline, CDR1 is SGDLS and CDR2 YYNGEE. The CDR3 spans 19 residues. The CDR3 protein is CASSRDIPGQGAAGNTIYF. DNA of the CDR3: TGTGCCAGCAGCCGAGACATTCCGGGACAGGGGGCGGCTGGAAACACCATATATTTT.

The chain carries TRBV19 and TRBJ1-1; no definite D call. Per germline, CDR1 LNHDA and CDR2 SQIVND (reference sequence). V was clipped by 7 bases and J by 1 base, with 16 bases between them. This CDR3 has 15 amino acids. CDR3 residues: CASIPSLYTNTEAFF. Here the CDR3 DNA reads TGTGCCAGTATCCCCTCTCTTTACACGAACACTGAAGCTTTCTTT. Using reference TRBV19 and TRBJ1-1 for the parts outside the CDR3, the full variable domain is DGGITQSPKYLFRKEGQNVTLSCEQNLNHDAMYWYRQDPGQGLRLIYYSQIVNDFQKGDIAEGYSVSREKKESFPLTVTSAQKNPTAFYLCASIPSLYTNTEAFFGQGTRLTVV.

This sequence joins TRBV9 and TRBJ2-1; 11 bases match TRBD2. This CDR3 contains 16 residues. J was trimmed by 4 bases and V by 5 bases; bases with no gene match: 8. Looked up from germline, CDR1 is SGDLS and CDR2 is YYNGEE. The CDR3 protein is CASSRVAGGPYNEQFF. Here the CDR3 DNA reads TGTGCCAGCAGTCGGGTAGCGGGAGGGCCTTACAATGAGCAGTTCTTC.

The V gene is TRBV27, the J gene TRBJ2-3; no firm D call. V was shortened by 3 bases and J by 2 bases, with 9 bases between the two germline ends. Germline lookup yields CDR1 MNHEY and CDR2 SMNVEV (reference sequence). The CDR3 spans 14 residues. The CDR3 sequence: CASSFAYHTDTQYF. CDR3 coding DNA: TGTGCCAGCAGTTTTGCGTACCACACAGATACGCAGTATTTT.

This chain joins TRBV14 and TRBJ2-1, with 11 bases aligning to TRBD2. Germline CDR1 is SGHDN and CDR2 is FVKESK. The V segment lost 4 bases and the J segment 5 bases; nucleotides outside the gene matches: 1. The CDR3 runs to 14 residues. CDR3 sequence reads: CASSPSGGNNEQFF. For the CDR3, the DNA is TGTGCCAGCAGCCCTAGCGGGGGGAACAATGAGCAGTTCTTC.

The V call is TRBV2, the J call TRBJ1-5; D remains ambiguous. V lost 7 bases and J 6 bases, leaving 13 bases between the germline ends. There are 13 residues in the CDR3. Germline V gene sequence: CDR1 SNHLY, CDR2 FYNNEI. Here the CDR3 reads CASNQVSGQPQHF. CDR3 bases: TGTGCCAGCAATCAGGTCAGCGGTCAGCCCCAGCATTTT.

Comment on this clone: Distinct nucleotide sequences in the sample also encode this CDR3. V and J are TRBV5-1 and TRBJ2-1, with TRBD2 as a possible D gene (6 bases). There are 15 residues in the CDR3. The V gene lost 0 bases and the J gene lost 1 base, with 8 bases spanning the gap. In germline, CDR1 is SGHRS, CDR2 YFSETQ. CDR3 region: CASSLGGGSYNEQFF. The CDR3 DNA reads TGCGCCAGCAGCTTGGGTGGGGGGTCCTACAATGAGCAGTTCTTC.

The chain combines TRBV12-5 with TRBJ1-1; no clear D gene. This CDR3 has 13 residues. V lost 1 base and J lost 0, with 3 bases in between. Looked up from germline, CDR1 is LGHNT and CDR2 is FRNRAP. In DNA, the CDR3 is TGTGCTAGTGGTTTGGATATGAACACTGAAGCTTTCTTT. This gives the protein CASGLDMNTEAFF.

J is TRBJ1-1 and V is TRBV5-1; D remains ambiguous. This CDR3 spans 16 amino acids. Germline V CDR1 and CDR2: SGHRS, YFSETQ. V was trimmed by 0 bases and J by 0 bases, leaving 12 bases between them. CDR3 region: CASSLATLAVNTEAFF. The CDR3 coding sequence is TGCGCCAGCAGCTTGGCGACGTTAGCGGTGAACACTGAAGCTTTCTTT.